This T cell receptor (beta chain) was captured by sequencing in a study of cytomegalovirus exposure and HLA in healthy donors. Study context: An early data release held some 85 million unique TCRs from HLA-typed donors.

The PCR contained 60 Vbeta and 13 Jbeta primers. Assay: immunoSEQ multiplex PCR; the TCRdb copy retains only in-frame clones and omits some. This table has approximately 190,000 clones, approximately 81% appearing once. The CDR3 is made up of 14 amino acids. Germline values: CDR1 LNHDA, CDR2 SQIVND (reference sequence). Trimming stripped 3 bases from V and 5 bases from J, with 10 bases between. Study results and limitations: The classifier, whose performance was assessed in both the original and validation cohorts, reportedly diagnosed cytomegalovirus status with high specificity and sensitivity.

Turning to this clone: Its matching antigen is unknown.

Material for sequencing was PBMCs. This chain joins TRBV19 and TRBJ2-2; tentatively, D is TRBD2 (5 bases). The TCR comes from a man between 50 and 59 years old in good health and CMV-seronegative. The CDR3 sequence: CASSIPGLTGELFF. The CDR3 DNA reads as TGTGCCAGTAGTATCCCCGGACTGACCGGGGAGCTGTTTTTT.